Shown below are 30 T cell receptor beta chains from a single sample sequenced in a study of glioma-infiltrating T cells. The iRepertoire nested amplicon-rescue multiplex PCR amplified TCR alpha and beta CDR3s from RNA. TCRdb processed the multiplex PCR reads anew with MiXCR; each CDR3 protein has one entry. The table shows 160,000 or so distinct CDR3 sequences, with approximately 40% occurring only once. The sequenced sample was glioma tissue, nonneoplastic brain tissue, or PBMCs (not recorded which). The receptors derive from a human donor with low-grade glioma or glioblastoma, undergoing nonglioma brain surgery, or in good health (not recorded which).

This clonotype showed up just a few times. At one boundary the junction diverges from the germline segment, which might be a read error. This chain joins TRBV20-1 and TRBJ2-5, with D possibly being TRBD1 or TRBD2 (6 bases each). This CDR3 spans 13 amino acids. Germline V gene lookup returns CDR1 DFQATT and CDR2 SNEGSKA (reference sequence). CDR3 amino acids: CSVHSRGQGTQYF. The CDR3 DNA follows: TGCAGTGTGCACTCTCGGGGGCAAGGGACCCAGTACTTC.

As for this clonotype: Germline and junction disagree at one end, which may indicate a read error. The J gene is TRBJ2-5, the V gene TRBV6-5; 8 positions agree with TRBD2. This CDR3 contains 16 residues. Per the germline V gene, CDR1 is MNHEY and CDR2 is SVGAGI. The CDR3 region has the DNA TGTGCCAGGAGTTACTCGACACTAGCGGTTGACGAGACCCAGTACTTC. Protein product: CARSYSTLAVDETQYF.

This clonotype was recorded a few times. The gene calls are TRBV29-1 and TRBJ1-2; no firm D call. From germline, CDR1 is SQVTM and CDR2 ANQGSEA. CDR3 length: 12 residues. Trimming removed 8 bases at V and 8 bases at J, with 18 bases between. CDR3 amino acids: CSTSAEGIGYTF. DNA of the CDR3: TGCAGCACATCGGCGGAAGGGATCGGCTACACCTTC. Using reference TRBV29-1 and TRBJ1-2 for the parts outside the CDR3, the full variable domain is SAVISQKPSRDICQRGTSLTIQCQVDSQVTMMFWYRQQPGQSLTLIATANQGSEATYESGFVIDKFPISRPNLTFSTLTVSNMSPEDSSIYLCSTSAEGIGYTFGSGTRLTVV.

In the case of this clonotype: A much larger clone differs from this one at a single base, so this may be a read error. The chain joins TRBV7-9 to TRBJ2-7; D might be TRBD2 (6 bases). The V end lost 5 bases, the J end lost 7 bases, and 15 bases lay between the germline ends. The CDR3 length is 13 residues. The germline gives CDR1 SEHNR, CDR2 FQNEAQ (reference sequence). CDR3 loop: CASSPGMEGEQYF. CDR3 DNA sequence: TGTGCCAGCAGCCCGGGGATGGAGGGGGAGCAGTACTTC.

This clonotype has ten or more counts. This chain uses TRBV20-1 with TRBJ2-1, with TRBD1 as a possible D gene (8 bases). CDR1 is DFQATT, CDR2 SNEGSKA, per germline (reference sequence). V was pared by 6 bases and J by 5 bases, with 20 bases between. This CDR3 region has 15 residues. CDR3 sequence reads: CSALGRQGTNNEQFF. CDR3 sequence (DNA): TGCAGTGCCCTAGGCCGACAGGGGACTAACAATGAGCAGTTCTTC.

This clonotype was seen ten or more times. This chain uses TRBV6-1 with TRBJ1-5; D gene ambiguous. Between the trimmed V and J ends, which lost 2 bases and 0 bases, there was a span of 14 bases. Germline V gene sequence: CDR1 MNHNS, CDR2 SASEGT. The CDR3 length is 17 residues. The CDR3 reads CASSESRGIYSNQPQHF. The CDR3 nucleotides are TGTGCCAGCAGTGAATCCCGGGGTATATATAGCAATCAGCCCCAGCATTTT.

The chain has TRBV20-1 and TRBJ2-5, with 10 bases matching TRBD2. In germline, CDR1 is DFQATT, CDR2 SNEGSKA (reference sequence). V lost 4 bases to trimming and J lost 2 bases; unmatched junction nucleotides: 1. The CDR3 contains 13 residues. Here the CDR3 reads CSATSGSQETQYF. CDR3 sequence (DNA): TGCAGTGCTACTAGCGGGAGTCAAGAGACCCAGTACTTC.

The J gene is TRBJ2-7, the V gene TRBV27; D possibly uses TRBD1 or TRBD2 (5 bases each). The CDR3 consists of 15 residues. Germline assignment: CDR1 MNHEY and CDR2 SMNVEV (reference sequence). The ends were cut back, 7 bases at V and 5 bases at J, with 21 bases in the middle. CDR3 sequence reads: CASIGGHGQRHEQYF. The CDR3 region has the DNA TGTGCCAGCATCGGAGGACATGGTCAACGCCACGAGCAGTACTTC.

The CDR3 region is CASTRSSGSNEQFF. As DNA, the CDR3 is TGTGCCAGCACAAGGTCTAGCGGGAGTAATGAGCAGTTCTTC. This chain uses TRBV19 with TRBJ2-1, with TRBD2 matching 10 bases. This CDR3 is built from 14 residues. V lost 9 bases, J lost 7 bases, and 9 bases stayed unmatched. Germline V lookup: CDR1 LNHDA, CDR2 SQIVND (reference sequence).

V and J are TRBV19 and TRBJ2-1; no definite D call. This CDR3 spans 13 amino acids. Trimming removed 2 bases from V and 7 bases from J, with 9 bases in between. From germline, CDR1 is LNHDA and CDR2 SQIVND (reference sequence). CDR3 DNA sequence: TGTGCCAGTAGTATATTGGGTTTTAATGAGCAGTTCTTC. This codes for CASSILGFNEQFF.

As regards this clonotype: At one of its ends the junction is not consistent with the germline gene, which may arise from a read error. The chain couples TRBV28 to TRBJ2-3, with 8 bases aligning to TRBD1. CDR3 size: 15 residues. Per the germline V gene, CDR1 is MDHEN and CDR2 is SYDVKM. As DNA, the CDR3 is TGTGCAAGCACCCCCGGACAGGGAAGCACAGATACGCAGTATTTT. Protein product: CASTPGQGSTDTQYF. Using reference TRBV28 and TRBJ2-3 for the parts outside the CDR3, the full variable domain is DVKVTQSSRYLVKRTGEKVFLECVQDMDHENMFWYRQDPGLGLRLIYFSYDVKMKEKGDIPEGYSVSREKKERFSLILESASTNQTSMYLCASTPGQGSTDTQYFGPGTRLTVL.

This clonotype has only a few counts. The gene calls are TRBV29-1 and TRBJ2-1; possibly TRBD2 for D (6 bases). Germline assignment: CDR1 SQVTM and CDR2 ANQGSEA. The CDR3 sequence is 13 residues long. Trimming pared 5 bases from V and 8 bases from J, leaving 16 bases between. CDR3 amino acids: CSVIGEAAYEQFF. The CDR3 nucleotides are TGCAGCGTTATCGGGGAGGCCGCCTATGAGCAGTTCTTC.

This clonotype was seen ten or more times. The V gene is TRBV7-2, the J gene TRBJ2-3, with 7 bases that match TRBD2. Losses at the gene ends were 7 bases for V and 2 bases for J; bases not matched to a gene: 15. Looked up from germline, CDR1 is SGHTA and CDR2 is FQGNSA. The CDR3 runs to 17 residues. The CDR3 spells CASTLTWREGLTDTQYF. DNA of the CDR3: TGTGCCAGCACCCTAACGTGGAGGGAGGGCCTCACAGATACGCAGTATTTT.

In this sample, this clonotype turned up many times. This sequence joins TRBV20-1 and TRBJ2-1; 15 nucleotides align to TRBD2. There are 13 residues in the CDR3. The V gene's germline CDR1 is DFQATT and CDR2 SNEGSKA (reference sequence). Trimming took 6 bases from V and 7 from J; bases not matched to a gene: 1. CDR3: CSAGLAGGNEQFF. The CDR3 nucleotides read TGCAGTGCCGGACTAGCGGGAGGGAATGAGCAGTTCTTC.

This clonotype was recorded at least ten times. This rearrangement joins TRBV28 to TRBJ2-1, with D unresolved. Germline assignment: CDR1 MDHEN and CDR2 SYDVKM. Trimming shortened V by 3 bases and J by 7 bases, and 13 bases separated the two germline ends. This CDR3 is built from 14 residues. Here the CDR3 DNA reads TGTGCCAGCAGTTTTGGGCAGGCAGGTAATGAGCAGTTCTTC. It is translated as CASSFGQAGNEQFF.

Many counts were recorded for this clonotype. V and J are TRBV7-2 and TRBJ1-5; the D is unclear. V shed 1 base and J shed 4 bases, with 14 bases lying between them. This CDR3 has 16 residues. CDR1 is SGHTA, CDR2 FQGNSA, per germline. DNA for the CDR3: TGTGCCAGCAGCTTAGGTCTGTTTGGGGAGAATCAGCCCCAGCATTTT. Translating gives CASSLGLFGENQPQHF.

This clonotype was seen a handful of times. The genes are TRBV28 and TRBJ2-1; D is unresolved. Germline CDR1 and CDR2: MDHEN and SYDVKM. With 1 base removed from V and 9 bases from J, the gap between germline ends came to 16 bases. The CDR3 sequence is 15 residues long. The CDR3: CASSLYGVRTGEQFF. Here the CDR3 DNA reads TGTGCCAGCAGTTTATACGGCGTGAGGACCGGTGAGCAGTTCTTC.

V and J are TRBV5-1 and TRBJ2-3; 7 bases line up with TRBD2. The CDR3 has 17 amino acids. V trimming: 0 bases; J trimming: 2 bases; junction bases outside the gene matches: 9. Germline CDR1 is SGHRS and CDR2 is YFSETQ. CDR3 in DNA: TGCGCCAGCAGCTTGGGATCTGCGGGAGACCTCACAGATACGCAGTATTTT. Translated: CASSLGSAGDLTDTQYF.

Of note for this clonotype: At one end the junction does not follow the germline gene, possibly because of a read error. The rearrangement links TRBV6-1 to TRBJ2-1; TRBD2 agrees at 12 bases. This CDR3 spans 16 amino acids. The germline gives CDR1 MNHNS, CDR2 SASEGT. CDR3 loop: CASSEILAGGTNEQLF. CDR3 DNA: TGTGCCAGCAGTGAGATACTAGCGGGAGGTACAAATGAGCAGTTATTC.

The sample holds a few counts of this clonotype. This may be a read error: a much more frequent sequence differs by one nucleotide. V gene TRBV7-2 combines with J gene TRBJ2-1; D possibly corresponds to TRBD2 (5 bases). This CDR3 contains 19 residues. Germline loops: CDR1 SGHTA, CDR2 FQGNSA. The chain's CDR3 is CASSLRRQAAESSYNEKFF. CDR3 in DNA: TGTGCCAGCAGCTTACGGAGGCAGGCTGCAGAGAGCTCCTACAATGAGAAGTTCTTC.

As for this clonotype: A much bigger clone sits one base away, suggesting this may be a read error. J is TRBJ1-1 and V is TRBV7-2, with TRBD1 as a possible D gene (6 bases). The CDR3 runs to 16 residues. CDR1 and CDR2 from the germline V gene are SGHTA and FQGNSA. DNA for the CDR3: TGTGCCAGCAGCTTAGCAGCGGGGGGCGGTCTCACTGAAGATTTCTTT. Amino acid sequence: CASSLAAGGGLTEDFF.

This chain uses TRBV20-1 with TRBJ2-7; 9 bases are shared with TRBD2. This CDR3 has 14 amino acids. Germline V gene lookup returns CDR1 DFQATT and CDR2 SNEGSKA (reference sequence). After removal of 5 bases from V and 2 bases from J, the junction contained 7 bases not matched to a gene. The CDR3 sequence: CSAQVSSGTYEQYF. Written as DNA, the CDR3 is TGCAGTGCTCAGGTCTCTAGCGGGACCTACGAGCAGTACTTC.

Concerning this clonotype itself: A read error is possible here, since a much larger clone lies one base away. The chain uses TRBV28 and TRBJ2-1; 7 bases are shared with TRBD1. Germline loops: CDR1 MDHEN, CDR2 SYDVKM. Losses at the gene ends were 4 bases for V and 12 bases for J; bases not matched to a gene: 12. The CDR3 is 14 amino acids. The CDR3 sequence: CASSSSVTGARQFF. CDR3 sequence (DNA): TGTGCCAGCAGTTCCTCCGTAACAGGGGCAAGGCAGTTCTTC. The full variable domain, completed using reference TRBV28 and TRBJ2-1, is DVKVTQSSRYLVKRTGEKVFLECVQDMDHENMFWYRQDPGLGLRLIYFSYDVKMKEKGDIPEGYSVSREKKERFSLILESASTNQTSMYLCASSSSVTGARQFFGPGTRLTVL.

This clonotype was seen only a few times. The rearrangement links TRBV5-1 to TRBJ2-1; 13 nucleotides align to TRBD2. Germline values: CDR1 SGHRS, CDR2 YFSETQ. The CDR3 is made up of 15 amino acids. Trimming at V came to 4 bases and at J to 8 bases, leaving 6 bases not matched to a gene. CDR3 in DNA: TGCGCCAGCAGCGTGGGACTAGCGGGAACAGATGAGCAGTTCTTC. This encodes CASSVGLAGTDEQFF.

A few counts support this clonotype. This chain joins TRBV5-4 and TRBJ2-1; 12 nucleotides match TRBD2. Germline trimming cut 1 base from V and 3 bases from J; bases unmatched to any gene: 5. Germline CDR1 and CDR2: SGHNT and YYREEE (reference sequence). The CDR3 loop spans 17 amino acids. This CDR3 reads CASSLFRGLAGYNEQFF. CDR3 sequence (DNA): TGTGCCAGCAGCTTGTTCAGGGGACTAGCGGGCTACAATGAGCAGTTCTTC. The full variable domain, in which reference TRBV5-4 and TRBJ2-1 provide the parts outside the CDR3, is ETGVTQSPTHLIKTRGQQVTLRCSSQSGHNTVSWYQQALGQGPQFIFQYYREEENGRGNFPPRFSGLQFPNYSSELNVNALELDDSALYLCASSLFRGLAGYNEQFFGPGTRLTVL.

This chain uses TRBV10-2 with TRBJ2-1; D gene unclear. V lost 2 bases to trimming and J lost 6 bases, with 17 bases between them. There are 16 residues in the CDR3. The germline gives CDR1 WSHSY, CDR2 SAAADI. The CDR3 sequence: CASSEHPPSMGNEQFF. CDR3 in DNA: TGCGCCAGCAGTGAGCACCCGCCCTCGATGGGCAATGAGCAGTTCTTC.

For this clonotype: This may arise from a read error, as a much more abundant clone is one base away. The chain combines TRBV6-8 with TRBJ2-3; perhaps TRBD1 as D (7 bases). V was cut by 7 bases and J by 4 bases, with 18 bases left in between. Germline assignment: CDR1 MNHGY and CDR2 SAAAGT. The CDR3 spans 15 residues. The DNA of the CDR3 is TGTGCCAGCAATCCAGAGGGCAGGGGGGCAGATACGCAGTATTTT. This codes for CASNPEGRGADTQYF.

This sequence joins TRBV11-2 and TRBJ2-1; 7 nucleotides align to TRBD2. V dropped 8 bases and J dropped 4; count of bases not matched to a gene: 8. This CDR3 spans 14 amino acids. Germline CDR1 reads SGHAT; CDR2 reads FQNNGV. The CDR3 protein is CASGGESSYNEQFF. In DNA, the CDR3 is TGTGCCAGCGGGGGGGAAAGCTCATACAATGAGCAGTTCTTC.

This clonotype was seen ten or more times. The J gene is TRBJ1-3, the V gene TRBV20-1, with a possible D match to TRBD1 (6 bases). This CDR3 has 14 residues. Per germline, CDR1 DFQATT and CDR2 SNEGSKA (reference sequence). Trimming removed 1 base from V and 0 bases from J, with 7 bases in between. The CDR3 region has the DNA TGCAGTGCTAGAGGGACAGCCTCTGGAAACACCATATATTTT. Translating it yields CSARGTASGNTIYF.

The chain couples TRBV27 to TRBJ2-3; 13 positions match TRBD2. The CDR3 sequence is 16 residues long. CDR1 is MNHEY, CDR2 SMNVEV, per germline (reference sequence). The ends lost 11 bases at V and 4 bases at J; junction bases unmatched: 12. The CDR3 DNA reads TGTGCCGGCTCTAGGGGGACTAGCGGGATGGCAGATACGCAGTATTTT. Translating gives CAGSRGTSGMADTQYF.